This T cell receptor (beta chain) was retrieved from a study of shared T cell receptors in the human thymus. Sequencing was performed with immunoSEQ multiplex PCR; in TCRdb, only in-frame clones are kept and a portion is missing. Found here are roughly 550,000 clones, approximately 78% of them singletons; the top ten hold 0.01% to 0.015%. The table lists this clone with a few counts. The CDR3 totals 19 residues. V gave up 4 bases and J gave up 4 bases; unmatched junction bases: 19. Germline lookup yields CDR1 MGHRA and CDR2 YSYEKL. These same records also appear under a second study, on human thymus T cells. This second study notes: Thymus was obtained from resections taken during corrective heart surgery.

Sequenced: thymocytes. This rearrangement joins TRBV4-1 to TRBJ2-7; 10 bases align to TRBD2. The TCR sequence derives from a boy in the first two years of life with a congenital heart defect. CDR3 sequence (DNA): TGCGCCAGCAGCCCCCGCCGGGCCCTAAAGCGGGAGGGCCTGTACGAGCAGTACTTC. Translation gives CASSPRRALKREGLYEQYF.